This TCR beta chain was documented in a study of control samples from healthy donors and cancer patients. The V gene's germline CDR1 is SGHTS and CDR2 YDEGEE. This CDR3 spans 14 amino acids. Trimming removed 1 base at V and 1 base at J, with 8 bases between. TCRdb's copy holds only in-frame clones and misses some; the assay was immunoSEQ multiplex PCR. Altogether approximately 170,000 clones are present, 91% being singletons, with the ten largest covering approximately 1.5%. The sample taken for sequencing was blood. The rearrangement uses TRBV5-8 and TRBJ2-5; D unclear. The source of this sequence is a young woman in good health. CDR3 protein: CASSLRVLQETQYF. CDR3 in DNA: TGTGCCAGCAGCTTGCGGGTACTCCAAGAGACCCAGTACTTC.